These 19 T cell receptor beta chains originate from one sample sequenced in a study of cytomegalovirus exposure and HLA in healthy donors. The PCR contained 60 Vbeta and 13 Jbeta primers. Clones were sequenced by immunoSEQ multiplex PCR, and TCRdb holds only the in-frame ones, with some missing. Of about 110,000 clones in the sample, roughly 73% were seen once. The sample was PBMCs. These receptors were obtained from a man aged 35 to 55 in good health and CMV-seronegative.

In its sample, this clone was seen a few times. J is TRBJ2-2 and V is TRBV7-9; perhaps TRBD2 as D (5 bases). In germline, CDR1 is SEHNR, CDR2 FQNEAQ (reference sequence). V lost 4 bases and J lost 5, with 5 bases in between. The CDR3 loop spans 12 amino acids. CDR3 residues: CASSWRTGELFF. In nucleotides, the CDR3 is TGTGCCAGCAGCTGGAGGACCGGGGAGCTGTTTTTT.

Turning to this clone: The same CDR3 arises from other DNA sequences in this sample as well. The CDR3 DNA sequence: TGTGCCAGCAGCTTATCCCCAGGTTGGACTGAAGCTTTCTTT. This translates into CASSLSPGWTEAFF. The rearrangement links TRBV7-2 to TRBJ1-1; D is unclear. V was pared by 2 bases and J by 5 bases, with 12 bases between. In germline, CDR1 is SGHTA, CDR2 FQGNSA. This CDR3 comprises 14 residues.

The chain employs TRBV27 and TRBJ2-5; tentatively, D is TRBD2 (6 bases). The CDR3 has 11 residues. Germline values: CDR1 MNHEY, CDR2 SMNVEV (reference sequence). Trimming stripped 9 bases from V and 6 bases from J, with 11 bases between. CDR3 bases: TGTGCCAGTACTAGCCTGAAGACCCAGTACTTC. This encodes CASTSLKTQYF.

The chain has TRBV4-1 and TRBJ1-6; TRBD1 agrees at 7 bases. V shed 4 bases, J shed 7 bases, and the junction held 7 bases outside the gene matches. Germline V gene data show CDR1 as MGHRA and CDR2 as YSYEKL. CDR3 length: 15 residues. CDR3 coding DNA: TGCGCCAGCAGCCTCACAGGGGACGGCAATTCACCCCTCCACTTT. Protein sequence: CASSLTGDGNSPLHF.

This chain uses TRBV7-2 with TRBJ2-5; 12 nucleotides match TRBD2. The germline V gene encodes CDR1 SGHTA and CDR2 FQGNSA. The CDR3 is made up of 15 amino acids. V dropped 5 bases and J dropped 7; count of bases not matched to a gene: 8. CDR3 in DNA: TGTGCCAGCAGCCCTCGGACTAGCGGGGAGTGGACCCAGTACTTC. It codes for CASSPRTSGEWTQYF.

The rearrangement links TRBV5-4 to TRBJ2-5; tentatively, D is TRBD2 (6 bases). The length of the CDR3 is 15 residues. V was pared by 2 bases and J by 1 base, with 12 bases between. Germline V CDR1 and CDR2: SGHNT, YYREEE (reference sequence). The CDR3 sequence: CASSLSRGVQETQYF. CDR3 bases: TGTGCCAGCAGCTTATCTCGCGGGGTCCAAGAGACCCAGTACTTC.

V gene TRBV5-4 combines with J gene TRBJ2-1; a possible D gene is TRBD2 (6 bases). V lost 3 bases to trimming and J lost 8 bases, with 15 bases between them. This CDR3 is built from 14 residues. In germline, CDR1 is SGHNT, CDR2 YYREEE (reference sequence). Here the CDR3 reads CASSWDLTADEQFF. The CDR3 DNA sequence: TGTGCCAGCAGCTGGGACTTGACGGCGGATGAGCAGTTCTTC.

The chain recombines TRBV6-1 with TRBJ1-3; D ambiguous. The CDR3 consists of 15 residues. Germline V gene sequence: CDR1 MNHNS, CDR2 SASEGT. The germline V and J ends were trimmed by 3 bases and 0 bases, with 9 bases remaining between them. The CDR3 protein is CASSDARSSGNTIYF. In nucleotides, the CDR3 is TGTGCCAGCAGTGACGCCAGATCCTCTGGAAACACCATATATTTT.

The chain couples TRBV11-3 to TRBJ2-3, with 11 bases aligning to TRBD2. The CDR3 runs to 16 residues. V was pared by 1 base and J by 2 bases, with 2 bases of the junction left unmatched. CDR1 is SGHNT and CDR2 is YENEEA in the germline V gene. This CDR3 is CASSLGGLAVTDTQYF. The CDR3 coding sequence is TGTGCCAGCAGCTTAGGGGGACTAGCGGTCACAGATACGCAGTATTTT.

The chain carries TRBV5-1 and TRBJ2-3; D unclear. Looked up from germline, CDR1 is SGHRS and CDR2 is YFSETQ. V was cut by 3 bases and J by 6 bases, with 8 bases left in between. The CDR3 runs to 12 residues. Written as DNA, the CDR3 is TGCGCCAGCAGCTCCTTAATGGATACGCAGTATTTT. The encoded protein is CASSSLMDTQYF.

The rearrangement joins TRBV4-2 to TRBJ2-1, with 9 positions matching TRBD2. Germline V CDR1 and CDR2: LGHNA, YNFKEQ. V dropped 0 bases and J dropped 7; count of bases not matched to a gene: 4. CDR3 length: 15 amino acids. The CDR3 DNA reads as TGTGCCAGCAGCCAAGAAGGGACTAGCCTAAATGAGCAGTTCTTC. Encoded protein: CASSQEGTSLNEQFF.

This CDR3 is CAIKAGGNNQPQHF. In nucleotides, the CDR3 is TGTGCCATCAAGGCAGGGGGCAACAATCAGCCCCAGCATTTT. This sequence joins TRBV10-3 and TRBJ1-5; 8 nucleotides match TRBD1. The CDR3 covers 14 residues. Germline V gives CDR1 ENHRY, CDR2 SYGVKD. The trim removed 7 bases at V and 3 bases at J, leaving 5 bases unmatched.

The rearrangement uses TRBV29-1 and TRBJ2-1; 11 bases agree with TRBD2. This CDR3 contains 13 residues. Unmatched junction bases numbered 6, after V lost 7 bases and J lost 7 bases. Germline lookup yields CDR1 SQVTM and CDR2 ANQGSEA. CDR3 sequence (DNA): TGCAGCGGTAGCGGGGGGGCCAGGAATGAGCAGTTCTTC. This translates into CSGSGGARNEQFF.

A single count supports this clone. The rearrangement uses TRBV5-1 and TRBJ2-1; D is uncertain. Trimming pared 8 bases from V and 8 bases from J, leaving 23 bases between. Germline V gene lookup returns CDR1 SGHRS and CDR2 YFSETQ. The CDR3 contains 15 residues. CDR3 sequence: CASSRPHAEVDEQFF. The CDR3 coding sequence is TGCGCCAGTTCGAGGCCCCACGCAGAAGTCGATGAGCAGTTCTTC.

The sample holds a few counts of this clone. The rearrangement uses TRBV7-9 and TRBJ1-1; the match to TRBD1 covers 10 bases. The ends lost 5 bases at V and 4 bases at J; junction bases unmatched: 10. This CDR3 region has 16 residues. The germline V gene has CDR1 SEHNR and CDR2 FQNEAQ (reference sequence). In DNA form, the CDR3 reads TGTGCCAGCAGCCCGAGGACAGGGGGTCTGGGCACTGAAGCTTTCTTT. Translated, it gives CASSPRTGGLGTEAFF.

The V call is TRBV19, the J call TRBJ2-7, with TRBD1 matching over 7 bases. V shed 5 bases and J 6 bases; nucleotides not matched to a gene: 10. The CDR3 is 14 residues long. The germline CDR1 and CDR2 sequences are LNHDA and SQIVND (reference sequence). This CDR3 is CASSRPGQPSEQYF. CDR3 bases: TGTGCCAGTAGTCGTCCGGGACAGCCCAGCGAGCAGTACTTC.

The CDR3 DNA follows: TGTGCCAGCAGCTTGAAGGGTACTAGCGGGGGGGCGTCAGATACGCAGTATTTT. Residues: CASSLKGTSGGASDTQYF. V usage is TRBV5-6 and J usage is TRBJ2-3, with 13 bases identical to TRBD2. This CDR3 spans 18 amino acids. Losses at the gene ends were 1 base for V and 4 bases for J; bases not matched to a gene: 9. Germline V gives CDR1 SGHDT, CDR2 YYEEEE. Together with reference TRBV5-6 and TRBJ2-3, the CDR3 gives the full variable domain: DAGVTQSPTHLIKTRGQQVTLRCSPKSGHDTVSWYQQALGQGPQFIFQYYEEEERQRGNFPDRFSGHQFPNYSSELNVNALLLGDSALYLCASSLKGTSGGASDTQYFGPGTRLTVL.

This clone was found a few times. This chain connects TRBV10-3 to TRBJ2-1, with D tentatively TRBD2 (6 bases). CDR1 is ENHRY and CDR2 is SYGVKD in the germline V gene. This CDR3 contains 15 residues. V lost 7 bases, J lost 0 bases, and 13 bases lay in between. CDR3 region: CAIKPGGDSYNEQFF. The CDR3 DNA reads TGTGCCATCAAACCCGGCGGGGACTCCTACAATGAGCAGTTCTTC.

This chain connects TRBV6-5 to TRBJ2-2; no clear D. The CDR3 totals 15 residues. Germline V CDR1 and CDR2: MNHEY, SVGAGI. The V and J ends lost 0 bases and 0 bases respectively, with 5 bases between them. CDR3 protein: CASSYSNTNTGELFF. The CDR3 coding sequence is TGTGCCAGCAGTTACTCCAACACGAACACCGGGGAGCTGTTTTTT.